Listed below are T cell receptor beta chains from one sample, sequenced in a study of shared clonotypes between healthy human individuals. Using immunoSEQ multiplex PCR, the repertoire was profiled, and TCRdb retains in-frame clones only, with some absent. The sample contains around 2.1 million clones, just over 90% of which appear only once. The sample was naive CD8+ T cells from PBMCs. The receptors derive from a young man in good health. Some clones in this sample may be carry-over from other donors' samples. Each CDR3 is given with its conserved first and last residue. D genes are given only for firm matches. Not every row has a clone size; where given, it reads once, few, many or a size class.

CDR3: CASSFRTDYEQYF
DNA: TGCGCCAGCAGCTTTAGGACGGACTACGAGCAGTACTTC
V: TRBV4-1
size: -
J: TRBJ2-7
D: -

CDR3: CASSPAEGTDTQYF
DNA: TGTGCCAGCAGTCCAGCGGAGGGGACAGATACGCAGTATTTT
V: TRBV27
size: -
J: TRBJ2-3
D: -

CDR3: CASSFLTPGRDISYEQYF
DNA: TGCGCCAGCAGCTTTTTAACCCCGGGCAGGGATATCTCCTACGAGCAGTACTTC
V: TRBV5-1
size: -
J: TRBJ2-7
D: -

CDR3: CASSSKLAGGRQYF
DNA: TGTGCCAGCAGCTCCAAACTAGCGGGAGGGAGGCAGTACTTC
V: TRBV7-2
size: -
J: TRBJ2-7
D: TRBD2

CDR3: CASSQDSLGIPGELFF
DNA: TGCGCCAGCAGCCAGGACTCCCTAGGGATCCCCGGGGAGCTGTTTTTT
V: TRBV4-3
size: -
J: TRBJ2-2
D: -

CDR3: CASSEDRGGYGYTF
DNA: TGTGCCAGCAGTGAAGACAGGGGGGGCTATGGCTACACCTTC
V: TRBV6-1
size: -
J: TRBJ1-2
D: TRBD1

CDR3: CASTPGGTRLNTEAFF
DNA: TGTGCCAGCACCCCGGGTGGCACTCGATTAAACACTGAAGCTTTCTTT
V: TRBV28
size: once
J: TRBJ1-1
D: -

CDR3: CASSLSAGSNTGELFF
DNA: TGTGCCAGCAGTTTATCAGCAGGCTCGAACACCGGGGAGCTGTTTTTT
V: TRBV27
size: -
J: TRBJ2-2
D: -

CDR3: CASAARAVTGELFF
DNA: TGTGCCAGCGCCGCTCGAGCTGTTACCGGGGAGCTGTTTTTT
V: TRBV6-5
size: -
J: TRBJ2-2
D: -

CDR3: CSVEPNSRNTEAFF
DNA: TGCAGCGTTGAACCCAACTCAAGGAACACTGAAGCTTTCTTT
V: TRBV29-1
size: -
J: TRBJ1-1
D: -

CDR3: CASRVGADHEQYF
DNA: TGTGCCAGCAGAGTGGGGGCGGATCACGAGCAGTACTTC
V: TRBV6-5
size: -
J: TRBJ2-7
D: -

CDR3: CASSLQTPPWTNGNEQFF
DNA: TGTGCCAGCAGTCTACAGACACCGCCGTGGACCAATGGGAATGAGCAGTTCTTC
V: TRBV27
size: -
J: TRBJ2-1
D: -

CDR3: CASSLLREQNTEAFF
DNA: TGTGCCAGCAGTTTATTAAGGGAGCAGAACACTGAAGCTTTCTTT
V: TRBV28
size: -
J: TRBJ1-1
D: -